The source of this T cell receptor (beta chain) is a study of blood T cell repertoires in COVID-19. The overall study: Acute and convalescent COVID-19 specimens originated in the United States, Italy and Spain. T cells, B-cell-depleted T cells, or PBMCs provided the cDNA or gDNA that served as material.

CDR3 length equals 14 residues. The germline V gene encodes CDR1 WNHNN and CDR2 SYGVQD (reference sequence). The V gene lost 1 base and the J gene lost 8 bases, with 9 bases spanning the gap. Per the original data handling: Reference gene primer amplification in the assay estimated nucleated cell counts. Profiling relied on immunoSEQ multiplex PCR, and the TCRdb table lists in-frame clones only, not all of them. V and J calls and clone size are as listed in that table; D and trimming were resolved from the DNA. The sample has 80,000 to 100,000 clones, over 70% seen once. Material: peripheral blood. The TCR comes from a man in his 60s with acute or convalescent COVID-19. The chain recombines TRBV10-1 with TRBJ1-6, with no clear D. DNA of the CDR3: TGCGCCAGCAGTGAGTGGCCCTCTGATTCACCCCTCCACTTT. The encoded protein is CASSEWPSDSPLHF.